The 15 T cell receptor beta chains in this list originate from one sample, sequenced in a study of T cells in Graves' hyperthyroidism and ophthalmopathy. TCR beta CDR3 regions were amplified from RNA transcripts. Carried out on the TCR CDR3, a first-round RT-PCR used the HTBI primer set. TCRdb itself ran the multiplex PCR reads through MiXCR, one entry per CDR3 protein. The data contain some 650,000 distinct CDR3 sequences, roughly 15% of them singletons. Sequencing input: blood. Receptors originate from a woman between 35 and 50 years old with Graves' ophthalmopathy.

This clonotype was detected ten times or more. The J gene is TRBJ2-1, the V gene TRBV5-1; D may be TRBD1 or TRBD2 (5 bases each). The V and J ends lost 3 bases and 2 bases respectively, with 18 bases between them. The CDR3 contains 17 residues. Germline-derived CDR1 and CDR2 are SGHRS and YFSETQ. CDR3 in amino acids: CASSYLAGTTAYNEQFF. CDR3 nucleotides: TGCGCCAGCAGCTACCTAGCCGGGACCACCGCCTACAATGAGCAGTTCTTC.

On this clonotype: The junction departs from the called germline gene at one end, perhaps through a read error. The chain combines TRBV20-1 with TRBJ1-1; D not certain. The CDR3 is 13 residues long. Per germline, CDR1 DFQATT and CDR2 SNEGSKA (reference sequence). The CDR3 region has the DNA TGCAGTGCTATCCCTCTAGGGAACCCTGAAGCTTTCTTT. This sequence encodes CSAIPLGNPEAFF.

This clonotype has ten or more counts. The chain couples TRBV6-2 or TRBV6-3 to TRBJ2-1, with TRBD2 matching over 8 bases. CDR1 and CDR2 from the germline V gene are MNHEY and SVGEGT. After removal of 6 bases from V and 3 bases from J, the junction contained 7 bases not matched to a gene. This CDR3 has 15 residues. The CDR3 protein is CASRGIAGIYNEQFF. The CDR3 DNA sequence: TGTGCCAGCAGGGGGATAGCGGGAATCTACAATGAGCAGTTCTTC.

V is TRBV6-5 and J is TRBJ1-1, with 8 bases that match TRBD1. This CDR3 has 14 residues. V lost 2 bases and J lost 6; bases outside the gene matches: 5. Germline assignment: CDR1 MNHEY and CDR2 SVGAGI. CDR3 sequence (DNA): TGTGCCAGCAGTTACAAAACAGGGGGGTCTGAAGCTTTCTTT. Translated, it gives CASSYKTGGSEAFF.

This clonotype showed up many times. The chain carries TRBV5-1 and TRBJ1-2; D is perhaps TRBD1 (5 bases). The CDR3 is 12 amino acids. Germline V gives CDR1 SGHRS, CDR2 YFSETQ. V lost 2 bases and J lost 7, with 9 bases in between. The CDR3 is CASSLTGGGYTF. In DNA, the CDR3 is TGCGCCAGCAGCTTAACTGGGGGTGGCTACACCTTC.

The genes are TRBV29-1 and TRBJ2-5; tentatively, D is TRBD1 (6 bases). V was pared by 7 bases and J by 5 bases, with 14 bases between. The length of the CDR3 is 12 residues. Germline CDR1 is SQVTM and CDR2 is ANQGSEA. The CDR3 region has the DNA TGCAGCGCCGGACAGCCGCGGGAGACCCAGTACTTC. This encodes CSAGQPRETQYF.

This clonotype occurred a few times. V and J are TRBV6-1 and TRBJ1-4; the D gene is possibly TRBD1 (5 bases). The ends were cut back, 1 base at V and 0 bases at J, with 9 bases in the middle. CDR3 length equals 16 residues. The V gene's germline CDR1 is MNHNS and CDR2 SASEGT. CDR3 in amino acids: CASSEGPTATNEKLFF. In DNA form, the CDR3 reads TGTGCCAGCAGTGAAGGTCCGACAGCAACTAATGAAAAACTGTTTTTT.

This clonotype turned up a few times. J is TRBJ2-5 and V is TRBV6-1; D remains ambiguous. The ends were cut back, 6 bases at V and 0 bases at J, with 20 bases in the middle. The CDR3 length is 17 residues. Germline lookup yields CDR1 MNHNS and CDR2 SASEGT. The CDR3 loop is CASRPTRSMTHQETQYF. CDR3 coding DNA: TGTGCCAGCAGACCAACCCGGTCTATGACCCACCAAGAGACCCAGTACTTC.

CDR3 coding DNA: TGTGCCAGCAGCCCAGAAATCATGAACACTGAAGCTTTCTTT. This codes for CASSPEIMNTEAFF. The V call is TRBV7-9, the J call TRBJ1-1; D call uncertain. The CDR3 runs 14 residues. The germline V gene has CDR1 SEHNR and CDR2 FQNEAQ (reference sequence). Deletions cut 5 bases from V and 0 bases from J, with 10 bases between.

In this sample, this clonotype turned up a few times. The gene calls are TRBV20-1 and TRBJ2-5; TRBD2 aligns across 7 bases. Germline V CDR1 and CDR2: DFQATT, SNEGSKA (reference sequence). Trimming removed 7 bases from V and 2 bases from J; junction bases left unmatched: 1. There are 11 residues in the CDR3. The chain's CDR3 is CSVGLQETQYF. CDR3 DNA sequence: TGCAGTGTGGGACTACAAGAGACCCAGTACTTC.

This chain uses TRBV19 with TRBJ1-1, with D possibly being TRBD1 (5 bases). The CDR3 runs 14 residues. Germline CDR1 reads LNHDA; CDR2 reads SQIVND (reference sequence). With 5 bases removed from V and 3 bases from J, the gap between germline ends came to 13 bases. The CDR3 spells CASSSGSTHTEAFF. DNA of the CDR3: TGTGCCAGTAGTTCAGGGTCCACCCACACTGAAGCTTTCTTT.

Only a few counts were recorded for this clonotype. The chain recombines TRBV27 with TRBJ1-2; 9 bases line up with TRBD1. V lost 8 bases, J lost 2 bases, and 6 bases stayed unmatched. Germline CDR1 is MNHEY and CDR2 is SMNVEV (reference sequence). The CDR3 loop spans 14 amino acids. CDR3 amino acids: CASGRDRANYGYTF. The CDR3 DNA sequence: TGTGCCAGCGGCCGGGACAGGGCCAACTATGGCTACACCTTC.

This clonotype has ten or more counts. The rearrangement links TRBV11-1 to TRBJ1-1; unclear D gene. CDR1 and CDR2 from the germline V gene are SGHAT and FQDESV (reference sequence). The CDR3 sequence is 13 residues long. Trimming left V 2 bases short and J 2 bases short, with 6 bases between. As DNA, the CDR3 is TGTGCCAGCAGCTTATCTCAAAACACTGAAGCTTTCTTT. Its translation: CASSLSQNTEAFF.

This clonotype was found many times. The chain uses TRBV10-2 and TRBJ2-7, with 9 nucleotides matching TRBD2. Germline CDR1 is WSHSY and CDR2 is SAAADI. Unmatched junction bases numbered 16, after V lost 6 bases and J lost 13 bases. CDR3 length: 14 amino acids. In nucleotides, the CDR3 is TGCGCCAGCAGCTTTAGCGGGAGCCCCTACGAGCTATACTTC. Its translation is CASSFSGSPYELYF.

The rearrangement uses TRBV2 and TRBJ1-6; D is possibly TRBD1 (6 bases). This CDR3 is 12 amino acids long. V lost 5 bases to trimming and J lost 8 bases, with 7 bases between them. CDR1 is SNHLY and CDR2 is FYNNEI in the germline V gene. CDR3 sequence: CASSYRDSPLHF. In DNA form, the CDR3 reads TGTGCCAGCAGTTACAGGGATTCACCCCTCCACTTT.